These T cell receptor beta chains were read from a single sample in a study of identical twins. Using its own MiXCR run on the 5' RACE reads, TCRdb lists one record per CDR3 protein. Altogether about 340,000 distinct CDR3 sequences are present, about 12% being singletons, with the ten largest covering just over 7%. The sample was also linked to a second study, of yellow fever vaccine responses in identical twins.

Sequenced material: CD8+ T cells sorted from blood. These receptors all stem from a woman between 18 and 29 years old in good health. The CDR3 runs from the conserved cysteine through the conserved F or W. A D gene is named only where the DNA matches it firmly. Size tells how often a clone was seen (once, few, many) or the class of an expanded clone, and some rows leave it out.

DNA | CDR3 | size | J | V | D
TGTGCCAGCAGTGGGGGTCAAGAGACCCAGTACTTC | CASSGGQETQYF | . | TRBJ2-5 | TRBV12-3/TRBV12-4 | .
TGTGCCAGCAGTTATATAGGACAGGGGCAAGAGACCCAGTACTTC | CASSYIGQGQETQYF | . | TRBJ2-5 | TRBV12-3/TRBV12-4 | TRBD1
TGTGCCTGCAGTGAACCAGGGGGCGCGCAGTATTTT | CACSEPGGAQYF | . | TRBJ2-3 | TRBV25-1 | TRBD1
TGCAGTGCGCGGAGGGTAGCGGGGGATAATGAGCAGTTCTTC | CSARRVAGDNEQFF | few | TRBJ2-1 | TRBV20-1 | TRBD2
TGTGCCAGCAGTTTTCAACTAGCCCCGTTTGGCAATGAGCAGTTCTTC | CASSFQLAPFGNEQFF | . | TRBJ2-1 | TRBV27 | .
TGTGCCAGCAGTGAAGCGCTGGCAGGGGCTGGGGAGCAGTACTTC | CASSEALAGAGEQYF | . | TRBJ2-7 | TRBV2 | .
TGTGCCAGCAGTTTCACCGGGACAGGGTTTGAGACCCAGTACTTC | CASSFTGTGFETQYF | . | TRBJ2-5 | TRBV6-5 | TRBD1
TGTGCCAGCAGTCCGACTAGCGGGGGGGCGGGAGATACGCAGTATTTT | CASSPTSGGAGDTQYF | . | TRBJ2-3 | TRBV6-1 | TRBD2
TGTGCCAGCAGCTTGAAACTAGCGGGAGCCCCCAGCAGTGAGCAGTTCTTC | CASSLKLAGAPSSEQFF | many | TRBJ2-1 | TRBV5-6 | TRBD2
TGTGCCAGCAGCGACAGGGCCGAGACCCAGTACTTC | CASSDRAETQYF | . | TRBJ2-5 | TRBV27 | TRBD1
TGTGCCAGCAGCCAAACCGGGACCCCAGAGACCCAGTACTTC | CASSQTGTPETQYF | . | TRBJ2-5 | TRBV3-1 | .
TGTGCCAGCAGCTTACAACTAGCGGGGGGGAGCTCCTACAATGAGCAGTTCTTC | CASSLQLAGGSSYNEQFF | . | TRBJ2-1 | TRBV13 | TRBD2
TGTGCCAGCAGTGAAGCTCGCGGGGGGGCCACTGAGCAGTTCTTC | CASSEARGGATEQFF | few | TRBJ2-1 | TRBV2 | TRBD2
TGTGCCAGCAGGCCTGTCTCTGGGGCCAACGTCCTGACTTTC | CASRPVSGANVLTF | few | TRBJ2-6 | TRBV2 | .
TGTGCCAGCAGTTATGGGGGGAGCGGCAATCAGCCCCAGCATTTT | CASSYGGSGNQPQHF | many | TRBJ1-5 | TRBV6-5 | .
TGTGCCAGCAGTTTCTATAGGGCGGGAGGAAACAATGAGCAGTTCTTC | CASSFYRAGGNNEQFF | . | TRBJ2-1 | TRBV12-3/TRBV12-4 | TRBD2
TGTGCCAGCAGTTTAATAAGCGGGGGAAACAATGAGCAGTTCTTC | CASSLISGGNNEQFF | many | TRBJ2-1 | TRBV12-3/TRBV12-4 | TRBD2
TGTGCCAGCAGCTCCCAGGGGGCTCCCAATGAGCAGTTCTTC | CASSSQGAPNEQFF | . | TRBJ2-1 | TRBV7-6 | TRBD1
TGTGCCAGCACCTTACCGGCTAGCGGACTGAATGAGCAGTTCTTC | CASTLPASGLNEQFF | . | TRBJ2-1 | TRBV7-9 | TRBD2
TGTGCCAGCAACCTCGGGGAGCGGGCGACAGATACGCAGTATTTT | CASNLGERATDTQYF | . | TRBJ2-3 | TRBV3-1 | .
TGTGCCACCAGTGATTCCCGGGACGCTGGCTACGAGCAGTACTTC | CATSDSRDAGYEQYF | few | TRBJ2-7 | TRBV24-1 | .
TGCAGTGCTAGAGATGGTAGCGGGAGTTGGTACGAGCAGTACTTC | CSARDGSGSWYEQYF | . | TRBJ2-7 | TRBV20-1 | TRBD2
TGTGCCAGCAGTTCGGGACAGGGTTCCCCCGCATTCACTGAAGCTTTCTTT | CASSSGQGSPAFTEAFF | few | TRBJ1-1 | TRBV12-3/TRBV12-4 | TRBD1
TGTGCCAGCAGCTTAGGCCTAGCGGGGGAGACCTACAATGAGCAGTTCTTC | CASSLGLAGETYNEQFF | few | TRBJ2-1 | TRBV11-2 | TRBD2
TGTGCCAGCAGTTTGACGACTAGCGGGAGAAGGCAAGAGACCCAGTACTTC | CASSLTTSGRRQETQYF | . | TRBJ2-5 | TRBV28 | TRBD2